This T cell receptor beta chain was sequenced for a study of blood T cell repertoires in COVID-19. Overall study: Sites across the United States, Italy and Spain contributed samples from acute and convalescent COVID-19. Sources were T cells, B-cell-depleted T cells, or PBMCs; the material itself was cDNA or gDNA.

In the original processing: Amplification of reference gene primers provided the estimated nucleated cell counts. Generated by immunoSEQ multiplex PCR, the TCRdb table keeps only in-frame clones and is missing some. V and J calls and clone size are those listed in that table; D and trimming were worked out from the DNA. Among 140,000 to 150,000 clones listed, around nine tenths were seen once. The receptor was isolated from a woman between 45 and 65 years old with active or convalescent COVID-19. Sequences were obtained from peripheral blood.

The CDR3 spells CASSLGGDPKNIQYF. The CDR3 DNA reads as TGCGCCAGCAGCTTGGGGGGGGACCCCAAAAACATTCAGTACTTC. The chain has TRBV5-1 and TRBJ2-4; D may be TRBD2 (6 bases). The V gene's germline CDR1 is SGHRS and CDR2 YFSETQ. The CDR3 is 15 amino acids. Deletions cut 0 bases from V and 2 bases from J, with 9 bases between.